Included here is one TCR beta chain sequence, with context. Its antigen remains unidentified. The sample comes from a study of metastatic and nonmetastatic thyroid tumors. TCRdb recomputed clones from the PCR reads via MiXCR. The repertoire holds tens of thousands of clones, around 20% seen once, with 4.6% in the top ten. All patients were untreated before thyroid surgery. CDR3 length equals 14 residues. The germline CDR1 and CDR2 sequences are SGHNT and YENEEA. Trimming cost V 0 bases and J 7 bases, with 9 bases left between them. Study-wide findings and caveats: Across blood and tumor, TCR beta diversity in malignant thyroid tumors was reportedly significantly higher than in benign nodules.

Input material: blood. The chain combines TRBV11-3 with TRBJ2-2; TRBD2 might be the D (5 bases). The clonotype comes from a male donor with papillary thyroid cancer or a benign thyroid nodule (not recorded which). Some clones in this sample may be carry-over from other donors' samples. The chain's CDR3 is CASSLDNGGGELFF. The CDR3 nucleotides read TGTGCCAGCAGCTTAGATAATGGAGGCGGGGAGCTGTTTTTT.